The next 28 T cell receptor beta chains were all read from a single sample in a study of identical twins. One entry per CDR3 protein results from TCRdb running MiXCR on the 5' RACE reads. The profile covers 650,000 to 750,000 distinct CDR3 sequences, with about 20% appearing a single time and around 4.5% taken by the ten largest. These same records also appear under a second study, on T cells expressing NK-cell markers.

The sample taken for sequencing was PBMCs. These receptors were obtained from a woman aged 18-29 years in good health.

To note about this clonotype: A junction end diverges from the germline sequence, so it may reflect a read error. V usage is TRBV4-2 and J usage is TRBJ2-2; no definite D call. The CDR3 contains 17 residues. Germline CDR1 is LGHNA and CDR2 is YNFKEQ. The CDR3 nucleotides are TGTGCCAGCAGCCAAGATTCGGGTCATGGGGAAACCGTGGAGCTGTTTTTT. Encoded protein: CASSQDSGHGETVELFF.

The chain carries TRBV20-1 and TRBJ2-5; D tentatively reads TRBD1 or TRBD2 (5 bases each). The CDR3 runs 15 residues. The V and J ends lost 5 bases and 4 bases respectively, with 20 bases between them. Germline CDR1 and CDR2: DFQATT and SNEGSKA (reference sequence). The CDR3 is CSASTGARVRETQYF. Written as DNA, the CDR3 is TGCAGTGCTTCGACCGGGGCTAGGGTGCGAGAGACCCAGTACTTC.

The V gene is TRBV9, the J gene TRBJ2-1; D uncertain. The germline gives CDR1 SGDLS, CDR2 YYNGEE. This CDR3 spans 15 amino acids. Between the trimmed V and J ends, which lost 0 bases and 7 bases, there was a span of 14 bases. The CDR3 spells CASSVGLLPPNEQFF. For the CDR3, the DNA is TGTGCCAGCAGCGTAGGTTTGTTACCCCCTAATGAGCAGTTCTTC.

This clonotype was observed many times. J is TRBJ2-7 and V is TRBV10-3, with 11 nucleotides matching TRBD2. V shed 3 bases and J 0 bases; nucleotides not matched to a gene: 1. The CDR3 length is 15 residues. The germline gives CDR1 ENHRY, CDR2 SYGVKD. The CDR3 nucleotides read TGTGCCATCAGTGACGGGACTAGCGGCTCCTACGAGCAGTACTTC. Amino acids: CAISDGTSGSYEQYF.

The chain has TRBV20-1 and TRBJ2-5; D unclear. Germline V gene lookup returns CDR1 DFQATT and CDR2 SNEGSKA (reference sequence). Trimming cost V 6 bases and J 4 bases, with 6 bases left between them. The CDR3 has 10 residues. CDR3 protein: CSADIETQYF. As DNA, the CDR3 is TGCAGTGCCGATATAGAGACCCAGTACTTC.

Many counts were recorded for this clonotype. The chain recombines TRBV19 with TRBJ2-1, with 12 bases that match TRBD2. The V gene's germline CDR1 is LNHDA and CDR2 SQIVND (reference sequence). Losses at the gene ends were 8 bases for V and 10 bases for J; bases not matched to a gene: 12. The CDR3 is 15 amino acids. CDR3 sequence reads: CASDQRLAGESEQFF. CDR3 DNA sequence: TGTGCCAGTGACCAGAGACTAGCGGGAGAAAGCGAGCAGTTCTTC.

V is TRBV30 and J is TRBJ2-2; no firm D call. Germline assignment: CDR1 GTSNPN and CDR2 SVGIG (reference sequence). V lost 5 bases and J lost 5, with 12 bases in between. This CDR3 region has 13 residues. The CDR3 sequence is CAWDSEWTGELFF. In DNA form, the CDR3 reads TGTGCCTGGGACTCCGAGTGGACCGGGGAGCTGTTTTTT. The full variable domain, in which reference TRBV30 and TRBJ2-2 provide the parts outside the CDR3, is SQTIHQWPATLVQPVGSPLSLECTVEGTSNPNLYWYRQAAGRGLQLLFYSVGIGQISSEVPQNLSASRPQDRQFILSSKKLLLSDSGFYLCAWDSEWTGELFFGEGSRLTVL.

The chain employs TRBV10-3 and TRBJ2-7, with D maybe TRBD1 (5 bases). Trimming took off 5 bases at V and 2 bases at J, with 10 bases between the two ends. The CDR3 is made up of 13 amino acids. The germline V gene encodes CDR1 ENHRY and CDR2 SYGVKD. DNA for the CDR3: TGTGCCATCAGTCAAGACAGACCCTACGAGCAGTACTTC. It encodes CAISQDRPYEQYF.

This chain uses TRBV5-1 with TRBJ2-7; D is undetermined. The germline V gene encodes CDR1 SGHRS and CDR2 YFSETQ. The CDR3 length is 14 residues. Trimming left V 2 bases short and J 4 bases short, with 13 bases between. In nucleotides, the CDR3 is TGCGCCAGCAGCTTTAGGGTCTCCTGGTACGAGCAGTACTTC. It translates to CASSFRVSWYEQYF.

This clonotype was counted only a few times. The CDR3 sequence: CASTQDGLYGYTF. DNA of the CDR3: TGTGCCAGCACCCAAGACGGCCTCTATGGCTACACCTTC. This chain uses TRBV27 with TRBJ1-2, with D unresolved. Between the trimmed V and J ends, which lost 7 bases and 4 bases, there was a span of 13 bases. Germline V gene sequence: CDR1 MNHEY, CDR2 SMNVEV (reference sequence). The CDR3 consists of 13 residues.

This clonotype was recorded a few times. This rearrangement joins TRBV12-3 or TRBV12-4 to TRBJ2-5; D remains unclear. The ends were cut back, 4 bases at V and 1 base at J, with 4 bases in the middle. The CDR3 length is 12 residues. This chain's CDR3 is CASSYGQETQYF. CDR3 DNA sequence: TGTGCCAGCAGTTATGGCCAAGAGACCCAGTACTTC.

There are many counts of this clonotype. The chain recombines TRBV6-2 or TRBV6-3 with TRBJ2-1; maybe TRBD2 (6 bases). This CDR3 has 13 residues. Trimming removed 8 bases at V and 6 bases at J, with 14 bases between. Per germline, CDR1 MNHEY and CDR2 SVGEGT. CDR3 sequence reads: CASGDSQRNEQFF. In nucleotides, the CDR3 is TGTGCCAGCGGGGACTCCCAACGCAATGAGCAGTTCTTC.

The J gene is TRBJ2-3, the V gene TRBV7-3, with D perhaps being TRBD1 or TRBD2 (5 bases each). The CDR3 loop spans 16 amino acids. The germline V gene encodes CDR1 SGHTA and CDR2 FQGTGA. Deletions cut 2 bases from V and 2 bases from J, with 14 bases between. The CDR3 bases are TGTGCCAGCAGCTTACTCCCGGGGCCGCCCACAGATACGCAGTATTTT. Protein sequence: CASSLLPGPPTDTQYF.

The CDR3 bases are TGTGCCAGCAGGGACGGTTACACTGAAGCTTTCTTT. Translation gives CASRDGYTEAFF. The chain links TRBV6-2 or TRBV6-3 to TRBJ1-1, with D hard to call. Trimming shortened V by 6 bases and J by 3 bases, and 8 bases separated the two germline ends. Germline CDR1 is MNHEY and CDR2 is SVGEGT. The CDR3 contains 12 residues.

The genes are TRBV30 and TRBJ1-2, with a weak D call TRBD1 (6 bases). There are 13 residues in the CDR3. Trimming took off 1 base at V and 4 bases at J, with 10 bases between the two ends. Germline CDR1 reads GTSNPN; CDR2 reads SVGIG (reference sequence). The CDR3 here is CAWSAGVGYGYTF. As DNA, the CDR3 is TGTGCCTGGAGTGCAGGGGTCGGCTATGGCTACACCTTC.

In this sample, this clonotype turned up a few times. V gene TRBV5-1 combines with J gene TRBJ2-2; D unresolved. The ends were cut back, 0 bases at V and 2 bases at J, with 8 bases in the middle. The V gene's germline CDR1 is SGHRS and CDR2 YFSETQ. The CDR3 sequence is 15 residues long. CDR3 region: CASSLAQINTGELFF. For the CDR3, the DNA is TGCGCCAGCAGCTTGGCCCAGATCAACACCGGGGAGCTGTTTTTT.

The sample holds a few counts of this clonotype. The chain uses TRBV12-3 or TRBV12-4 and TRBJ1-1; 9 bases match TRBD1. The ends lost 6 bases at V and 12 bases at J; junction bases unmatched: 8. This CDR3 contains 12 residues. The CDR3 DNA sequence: TGTGCCAGCAGCTTAACAGGGGGCGAGTCTTTCTTT. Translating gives CASSLTGGESFF.

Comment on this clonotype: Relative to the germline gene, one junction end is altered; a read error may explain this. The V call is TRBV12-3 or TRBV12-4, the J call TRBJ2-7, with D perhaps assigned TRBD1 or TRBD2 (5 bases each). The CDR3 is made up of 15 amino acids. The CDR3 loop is CASSWGTVVSSEQYF. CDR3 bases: TGTGCCAGCAGTTGGGGGACCGTGGTGTCCTCCGAGCAGTACTTC.

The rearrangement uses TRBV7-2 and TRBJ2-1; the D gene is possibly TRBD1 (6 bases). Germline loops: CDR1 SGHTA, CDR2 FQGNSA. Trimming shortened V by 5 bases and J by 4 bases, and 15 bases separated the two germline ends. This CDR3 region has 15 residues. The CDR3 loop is CASSPLGAAYNEQFF. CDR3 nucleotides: TGTGCCAGCAGCCCCCTGGGGGCCGCGTACAATGAGCAGTTCTTC.

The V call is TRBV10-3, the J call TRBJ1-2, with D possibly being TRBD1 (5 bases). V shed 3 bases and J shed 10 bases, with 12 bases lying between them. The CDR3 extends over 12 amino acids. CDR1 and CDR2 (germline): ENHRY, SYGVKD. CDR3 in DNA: TGTGCCATCAGTGACCTCGGGACGGTCTACACCTTC. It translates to CAISDLGTVYTF.

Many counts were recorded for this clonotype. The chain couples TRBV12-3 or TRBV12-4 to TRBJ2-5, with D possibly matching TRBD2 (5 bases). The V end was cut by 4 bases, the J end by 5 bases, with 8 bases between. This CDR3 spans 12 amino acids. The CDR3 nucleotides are TGTGCCAGCAGTTCCGGGGTTGAGACCCAGTACTTC. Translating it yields CASSSGVETQYF.

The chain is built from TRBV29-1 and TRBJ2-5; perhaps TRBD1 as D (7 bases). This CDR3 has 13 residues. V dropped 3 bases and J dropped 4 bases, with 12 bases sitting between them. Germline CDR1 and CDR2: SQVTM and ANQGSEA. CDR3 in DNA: TGCAGCGTTGACAGGGGGGTAAGAGAGACCCAGTACTTC. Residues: CSVDRGVRETQYF.

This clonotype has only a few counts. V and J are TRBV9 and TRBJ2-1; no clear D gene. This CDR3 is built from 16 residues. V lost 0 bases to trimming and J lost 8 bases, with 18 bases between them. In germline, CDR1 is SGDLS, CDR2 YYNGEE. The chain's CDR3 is CASSVGVLTFGDEQFF. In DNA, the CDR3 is TGTGCCAGCAGCGTAGGAGTATTGACCTTCGGCGATGAGCAGTTCTTC.

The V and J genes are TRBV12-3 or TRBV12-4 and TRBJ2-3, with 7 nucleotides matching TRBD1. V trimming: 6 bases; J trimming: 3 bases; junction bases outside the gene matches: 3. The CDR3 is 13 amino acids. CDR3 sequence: CASRDRKTDTQYF. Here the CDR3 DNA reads TGTGCCAGCAGGGACAGGAAGACAGATACGCAGTATTTT.

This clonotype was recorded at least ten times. CDR3 sequence: CSASAAGDQPQHF. The DNA of the CDR3 is TGCAGTGCTAGCGCGGCGGGGGATCAGCCCCAGCATTTT. The rearrangement joins TRBV20-1 to TRBJ1-5; D may be TRBD1 (5 bases). The CDR3 totals 13 residues. V was trimmed by 3 bases and J by 5 bases, leaving 11 bases between them. Germline CDR1 reads DFQATT; CDR2 reads SNEGSKA (reference sequence).

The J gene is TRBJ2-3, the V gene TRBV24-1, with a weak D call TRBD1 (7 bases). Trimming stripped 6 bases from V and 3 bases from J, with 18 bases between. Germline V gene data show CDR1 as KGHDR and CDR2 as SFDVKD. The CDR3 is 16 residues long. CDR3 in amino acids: CATSQTGQGGTDTQYF. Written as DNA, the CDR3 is TGTGCCACCAGTCAAACTGGGCAGGGGGGAACAGATACGCAGTATTTT.

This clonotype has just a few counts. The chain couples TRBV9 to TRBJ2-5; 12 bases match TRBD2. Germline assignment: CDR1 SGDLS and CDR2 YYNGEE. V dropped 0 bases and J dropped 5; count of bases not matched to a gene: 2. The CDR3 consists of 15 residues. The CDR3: CASSVGLAGAETQYF. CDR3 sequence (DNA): TGTGCCAGCAGCGTAGGACTAGCGGGAGCTGAGACCCAGTACTTC.

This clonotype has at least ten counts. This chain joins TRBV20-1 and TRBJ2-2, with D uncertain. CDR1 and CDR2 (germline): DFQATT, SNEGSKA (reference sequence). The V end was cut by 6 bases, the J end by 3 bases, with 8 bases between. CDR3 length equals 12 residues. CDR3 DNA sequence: TGCAGTGCCCGTTTATACACCGGGGAGCTGTTTTTT. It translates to CSARLYTGELFF.